These 31 T cell receptor beta chains were all obtained from the same sample, sequenced in a study of OX40 agonist ivuxolimab in advanced cancers. This table comes from immunoSEQ multiplex PCR, and its TCRdb copy is limited to in-frame clones, with some not included. The repertoire consists of about 69,000 clones, with about 80% occurring once and the leading ten covering around 2%. The input for sequencing was CD4+ or CD8+ T cells sorted from blood, taken in a trial of the OX40 agonist ivuxolimab. These receptors were collected from an adult with an advanced solid tumor such as melanoma, head and neck, liver or kidney cancer.

This sequence joins TRBV19 and TRBJ1-2, with a tentative D call TRBD1 (5 bases). This CDR3 has 18 residues. V was pared by 1 base and J by 4 bases, with 22 bases between. The V gene's germline CDR1 is LNHDA and CDR2 SQIVND (reference sequence). CDR3 nucleotides: TGTGCCAGTAGTATAGGGGGTACCACCACAGGAGTCGGCTATGGCTACACCTTC. It codes for CASSIGGTTTGVGYGYTF.

This chain links TRBV6-6 with TRBJ2-1; 8 bases agree with TRBD2. CDR1 and CDR2 (germline): MNHNY, SVGAGI (reference sequence). The length of the CDR3 is 13 residues. The junction had 4 bases not matched to a gene; V was cut back by 6 bases and J by 6 bases. The CDR3 bases are TGTGCCAGCAGAGCGGGAGCTGGCAATGAGCAGTTCTTC. Encoded protein: CASRAGAGNEQFF.

The chain links TRBV28 to TRBJ2-2; 7 bases align to TRBD1. With 3 bases clipped from V and 5 bases from J, the junction kept 3 bases outside the gene matches. Germline lookup yields CDR1 MDHEN and CDR2 SYDVKM. The CDR3 has 14 residues. The CDR3 region has the DNA TGTGCCAGCAGTTTGGCAGGGGGAACCGGGGAGCTGTTTTTT. This gives the protein CASSLAGGTGELFF.

The V gene is TRBV9, the J gene TRBJ1-3; unclear D gene. The ends were cut back, 0 bases at V and 0 bases at J, with 16 bases in the middle. Germline assignment: CDR1 SGDLS and CDR2 YYNGEE. This CDR3 region has 18 residues. The CDR3 nucleotides are TGTGCCAGCAGCGTAGCCCCCTCTGGGTCGGACTCTGGAAACACCATATATTTT. Protein sequence: CASSVAPSGSDSGNTIYF.

The chain combines TRBV19 with TRBJ1-2, with 9 bases fitting TRBD1. This CDR3 is 15 amino acids long. CDR1 is LNHDA and CDR2 is SQIVND in the germline V gene (reference sequence). The trim removed 6 bases at V and 4 bases at J, leaving 9 bases unmatched. The CDR3 bases are TGTGCCAGTAGGACAGGGGGATCGAACCGCTATGGCTACACCTTC. It is translated as CASRTGGSNRYGYTF.

This clone was seen only once. V gene TRBV11-2 combines with J gene TRBJ2-2; unclear D gene. The CDR3 has 12 amino acids. The germline V gene has CDR1 SGHAT and CDR2 FQNNGV. Trimming took off 3 bases at V and 1 base at J, with 0 bases between the two ends. The CDR3 bases are TGTGCCAGCAGCTTGAACACCGGGGAGCTGTTTTTT. It encodes CASSLNTGELFF.

The chain employs TRBV6-5 and TRBJ1-1, with 9 bases aligning to TRBD1. The CDR3 runs to 15 residues. Per the germline V gene, CDR1 is MNHEY and CDR2 is SVGAGI. Germline trimming cut 5 bases from V and 3 bases from J; bases unmatched to any gene: 7. The CDR3 is CASSAPGQGYTEAFF. The CDR3 DNA sequence: TGTGCCAGCAGTGCCCCGGGACAGGGTTACACTGAAGCTTTCTTT.

The rearrangement uses TRBV5-5 and TRBJ1-5, with D unclear. Germline V CDR1 and CDR2: SGHKS, YYEKEE (reference sequence). The V end was cut by 2 bases, the J end by 3 bases, with 6 bases between. There are 13 residues in the CDR3. CDR3 in amino acids: CASSLTDNQPQHF. In DNA form, the CDR3 reads TGTGCCAGCAGCTTAACGGACAATCAGCCCCAGCATTTT.

The chain recombines TRBV7-6 with TRBJ1-3; D may be TRBD1 (5 bases). V gave up 5 bases and J gave up 4 bases, with 15 bases separating them. Germline values: CDR1 SGHVS, CDR2 FNYEAQ. The CDR3 extends over 15 amino acids. The CDR3 reads CASSPLWGSGNTIYF. The CDR3 DNA sequence: TGTGCCAGCAGCCCCCTGTGGGGGTCCGGAAACACCATATATTTT.

Worth noting for this clone: This may be a read error, as it is one base from a much larger clone. This CDR3 is also generated by other DNA sequences in the sample. This sequence joins TRBV18 and TRBJ1-5; 9 positions match TRBD1. Trimming took 6 bases from V and 2 from J; bases not matched to a gene: 5. Germline CDR1 reads KGHSH; CDR2 reads LQKENI. This CDR3 is built from 15 residues. Here the CDR3 DNA reads TGTGCCAGCTCGGCGGACAGGGGTGGCAATCAGCCCCAGCATTTT. This codes for CASSADRGGNQPQHF.

V usage is TRBV29-1 and J usage is TRBJ1-1, with D possibly being TRBD1 (6 bases). This CDR3 spans 15 amino acids. Trimming pared 4 bases from V and 2 bases from J, leaving 17 bases between. Germline V gene sequence: CDR1 SQVTM, CDR2 ANQGSEA. The DNA of the CDR3 is TGCAGCGTTGGGGGCAGGGGAGGCCCAAACACTGAAGCTTTCTTT. The encoded protein is CSVGGRGGPNTEAFF. The whole variable domain, remainder taken from reference TRBV29-1 and TRBJ1-1, is SAVISQKPSRDICQRGTSLTIQCQVDSQVTMMFWYRQQPGQSLTLIATANQGSEATYESGFVIDKFPISRPNLTFSTLTVSNMSPEDSSIYLCSVGGRGGPNTEAFFGQGTRLTVV.

The chain recombines TRBV5-1 with TRBJ2-1; 15 bases align to TRBD2. CDR1 is SGHRS, CDR2 YFSETQ, per germline. This CDR3 comprises 17 residues. V lost 4 bases to trimming and J lost 3 bases; unmatched junction nucleotides: 5. CDR3 amino acids: CASSPGLAGGGYNEQFF. CDR3 sequence (DNA): TGCGCCAGCAGCCCTGGACTAGCGGGAGGGGGCTACAATGAGCAGTTCTTC.

The genes are TRBV2 and TRBJ1-5; 12 positions agree with TRBD1. The CDR3 extends over 18 amino acids. The junction had 11 bases not matched to a gene; V was cut back by 8 bases and J by 0 bases. Germline V gene sequence: CDR1 SNHLY, CDR2 FYNNEI. The CDR3 region is CASRGDRGLKYSNQPQHF. CDR3 in DNA: TGTGCCAGCCGGGGGGACAGGGGGCTGAAATATAGCAATCAGCCCCAGCATTTT. The whole variable domain, remainder taken from reference TRBV2 and TRBJ1-5, is EPEVTQTPSHQVTQMGQEVILRCVPISNHLYFYWYRQILGQKVEFLVSFYNNEISEKSEIFDDQFSVERPDGSNFTLKIRSTKLEDSAMYFCASRGDRGLKYSNQPQHFGDGTRLSIL.

This chain joins TRBV29-1 and TRBJ2-3, with 8 nucleotides matching TRBD1. Germline V gene sequence: CDR1 SQVTM, CDR2 ANQGSEA. Unmatched junction bases numbered 7, after V lost 1 base and J lost 4 bases. The CDR3 sequence is 15 residues long. The CDR3 sequence: CSVEAPRTGPDTQYF. DNA of the CDR3: TGCAGCGTTGAAGCACCGCGGACAGGGCCAGATACGCAGTATTTT.

This rearrangement joins TRBV11-2 to TRBJ2-1; D is perhaps TRBD1 (5 bases). The V end was cut by 3 bases, the J end by 0 bases, with 15 bases between. This CDR3 region has 17 residues. Looked up from germline, CDR1 is SGHAT and CDR2 is FQNNGV. For the CDR3, the DNA is TGTGCCAGCAGCTTCCCTTTACAGGCGAGCTCCTACAATGAGCAGTTCTTC. Protein product: CASSFPLQASSYNEQFF. The whole variable domain, filled in from reference TRBV11-2 and TRBJ2-1, reads EAGVAQSPRYKIIEKRQSVAFWCNPISGHATLYWYQQILGQGPKLLIQFQNNGVVDDSQLPKDRFSAERLKGVDSTLKIQPAKLEDSAVYLCASSFPLQASSYNEQFFGPGTRLTVL.

This clone was detected once. At one end the junction does not follow the germline gene, possibly because of a read error. The rearrangement links TRBV7-7 to TRBJ2-5, with TRBD1 identical over 12 bases. CDR1 is SSHAT, CDR2 FNYEAQ, per germline (reference sequence). The CDR3 spans 14 residues. The CDR3, as DNA: TGTGCTAGCAGCTTGGGGACAGGGGGCGAGACCCAGTACTTC. Amino acids: CASSLGTGGETQYF.

The chain has TRBV7-2 and TRBJ2-1; a possible D gene is TRBD1 (6 bases). V lost 4 bases and J 0 bases, leaving 13 bases between the germline ends. The CDR3 sequence is 16 residues long. CDR1 and CDR2 from the germline V gene are SGHTA and FQGNSA. CDR3 region: CASSYHRDPSYNEQFF. The DNA of the CDR3 is TGTGCCAGCAGCTATCACAGGGACCCCTCCTACAATGAGCAGTTCTTC.

This chain joins TRBV27 and TRBJ1-2, with TRBD1 matching 8 bases. Germline values: CDR1 MNHEY, CDR2 SMNVEV (reference sequence). Losses at the gene ends were 8 bases for V and 4 bases for J; bases not matched to a gene: 9. The CDR3 loop spans 14 amino acids. In DNA form, the CDR3 reads TGTGCCAGCGGGGCAGGGGGCACGGGCTATGGCTACACCTTC. This codes for CASGAGGTGYGYTF.

The chain combines TRBV30 with TRBJ2-7, with 8 bases fitting TRBD1. Germline V lookup: CDR1 GTSNPN, CDR2 SVGIG (reference sequence). The CDR3 extends over 16 amino acids. With V trimmed by 0 bases and J by 4 bases, 11 bases remained unmatched. CDR3 loop: CAWSVKPGTGPYEQYF. The CDR3 DNA reads TGTGCCTGGAGTGTAAAGCCCGGGACAGGTCCGTACGAGCAGTACTTC.

The J gene is TRBJ1-2, the V gene TRBV7-2; D call uncertain. V lost 5 bases and J lost 8, with 15 bases in between. The CDR3 covers 13 residues. Germline CDR1 and CDR2: SGHTA and FQGNSA. CDR3 sequence: CASSNPPGGGYTF. In nucleotides, the CDR3 is TGTGCCAGCAGCAATCCACCCGGAGGGGGCTACACCTTC.

This rearrangement joins TRBV4-1 to TRBJ2-7, with 9 bases aligning to TRBD1. Germline CDR1 reads MGHRA; CDR2 reads YSYEKL. Trimming at V came to 0 bases and at J to 5 bases, leaving 5 bases not matched to a gene. The CDR3 covers 15 residues. The CDR3 spells CASSQEGDRVNEQYF. The CDR3, as DNA: TGCGCCAGCAGCCAAGAAGGGGACAGGGTCAACGAGCAGTACTTC.

This sequence joins TRBV6-4 and TRBJ2-1; 9 nucleotides match TRBD2. The V segment lost 4 bases and the J segment 7 bases; nucleotides outside the gene matches: 8. Germline CDR1 reads MRHNA; CDR2 reads SNTAGT. CDR3 length: 15 amino acids. The CDR3 spells CASSAAGGPRNEQFF. The CDR3 DNA is TGTGCCAGCAGTGCGGCGGGGGGGCCGCGGAATGAGCAGTTCTTC.

In this sample, this clone turned up once. This rearrangement joins TRBV6-6 to TRBJ1-1; D remains unclear. V gave up 4 bases and J gave up 0 bases, with 12 bases separating them. This CDR3 contains 15 residues. Germline V gene data show CDR1 as MNHNY and CDR2 as SVGAGI (reference sequence). The CDR3 loop is CASSSRLRVNTEAFF. The CDR3 DNA follows: TGTGCCAGCAGTTCCCGTTTGAGGGTGAACACTGAAGCTTTCTTT.

The chain couples TRBV5-1 to TRBJ2-3; no clear D. V was trimmed by 0 bases and J by 3 bases, leaving 8 bases between them. The CDR3 length is 14 residues. The germline CDR1 and CDR2 sequences are SGHRS and YFSETQ. The CDR3 spells CASSLGTVTDTQYF. In DNA form, the CDR3 reads TGCGCCAGCAGCTTGGGGACGGTAACAGATACGCAGTATTTT. Full variable domain (outside the CDR3, taken from reference TRBV5-1 and TRBJ2-3): KAGVTQTPRYLIKTRGQQVTLSCSPISGHRSVSWYQQTPGQGLQFLFEYFSETQRNKGNFPGRFSGRQFSNSRSEMNVSTLELGDSALYLCASSLGTVTDTQYFGPGTRLTVL.

This chain links TRBV7-6 with TRBJ2-3, with no clear D. Germline V gene lookup returns CDR1 SGHVS and CDR2 FNYEAQ. V was pared by 5 bases and J by 2 bases, with 14 bases between. The CDR3 length is 15 residues. The CDR3 protein is CASSPASADTDTQYF. CDR3 bases: TGTGCCAGCAGCCCGGCGAGCGCTGACACAGATACGCAGTATTTT.

The genes are TRBV21-1 and TRBJ1-2. TRBV21-1 is described as a pseudogene. This CDR3 comprises 16 residues. CDR3 DNA sequence: TGTGCCAGCAGCAAAGTGAGAAATCGGCGAAACTATGGCTACACCTTC. Encoded protein: CASSKVRNRRNYGYTF.

The chain employs TRBV19 and TRBJ1-5, with D possibly being TRBD1 (5 bases). Germline-derived CDR1 and CDR2 are LNHDA and SQIVND (reference sequence). The V gene lost 3 bases and the J gene lost 1 base, with 10 bases spanning the gap. CDR3 length equals 15 residues. Here the CDR3 reads CASSIEGLSNQPQHF. Written as DNA, the CDR3 is TGTGCCAGTAGTATTGAGGGGTTGAGCAATCAGCCCCAGCATTTT.

This clone has just one count. CDR3 loop: CASDEGTDNTEAFF. CDR3 nucleotides: TGTGCCAGCGATGAGGGGACGGATAACACTGAAGCTTTCTTT. V gene TRBV6-1 combines with J gene TRBJ1-1, with D maybe TRBD1 (5 bases). V lost 8 bases and J 2 bases, leaving 15 bases between the germline ends. There are 14 residues in the CDR3. CDR1 is MNHNS and CDR2 is SASEGT in the germline V gene.

In this sample, this clone turned up a few times. The chain uses TRBV15 and TRBJ1-1; D gene ambiguous. Per germline, CDR1 LNHNV and CDR2 YYDKDF (reference sequence). CDR3 length: 15 amino acids. V lost 0 bases and J 1 base, leaving 9 bases between the germline ends. DNA for the CDR3: TGTGCCACCAGCAGAGATCGACGGGAGAACACTGAAGCTTTCTTT. This sequence encodes CATSRDRRENTEAFF.

The rearrangement links TRBV6-1 to TRBJ2-7; D is unclear. The V and J ends lost 2 bases and 2 bases respectively, with 7 bases between them. Germline V gene lookup returns CDR1 MNHNS and CDR2 SASEGT. The CDR3 loop spans 13 amino acids. The CDR3 loop reads CASSEKGPYEQYF. The CDR3 nucleotides are TGTGCCAGCAGTGAAAAGGGTCCCTACGAGCAGTACTTC.

The gene calls are TRBV4-1 and TRBJ1-5; maybe TRBD1 (5 bases). Trimming pared 0 bases from V and 6 bases from J, leaving 15 bases between. The CDR3 loop spans 16 amino acids. Germline CDR1 is MGHRA and CDR2 is YSYEKL. The CDR3 coding sequence is TGCGCCAGCAGCCAAGATCTGCTGGGCGGGGGTCAGCCCCAGCATTTT. Residues: CASSQDLLGGGQPQHF.